These 28 T cell receptor beta chains share one sample of origin, sequenced in a study of T-cell reconstitution after alpha-beta-depleted transplantation in children. Molecular barcoding with unique molecular identifiers was used for the TCRbeta library. TCRdb analysed the PCR reads with MiXCR anew, one entry per CDR3 protein. The repertoire has a few hundred thousand distinct CDR3 sequences, 25% to 30% of them found once; the top ten carry 35% to 40%. The source was PBMCs, collected before TCRalphabeta/CD19-depleted stem cell transplant. The receptors derive from a boy in the first two years of life with Wiskott-Aldrich syndrome, due to receive a stem cell transplant.

J is TRBJ1-3 and V is TRBV4-1; D remains ambiguous. CDR3 size: 16 residues. The V and J ends lost 4 bases and 0 bases respectively, with 13 bases between them. CDR1 and CDR2 from the germline V gene are MGHRA and YSYEKL. Here the CDR3 DNA reads TGCGCCAGCAGCCTCTCGCCCCCGTCCTCTGGAAACACCATATATTTT. Protein: CASSLSPPSSGNTIYF.

CDR3 loop: CASSLVWTGGEQYF. CDR3 DNA: TGCGCCAGCAGCTTGGTGTGGACGGGAGGCGAGCAGTACTTC. The chain combines TRBV5-1 with TRBJ2-7; 7 bases align to TRBD2. This CDR3 comprises 14 residues. Germline V lookup: CDR1 SGHRS, CDR2 YFSETQ. The V gene end was trimmed by 0 bases and the J gene end by 6 bases; junction bases not matched to a gene: 6. Full variable domain (remainder filled in from reference TRBV5-1 and TRBJ2-7): KAGVTQTPRYLIKTRGQQVTLSCSPISGHRSVSWYQQTPGQGLQFLFEYFSETQRNKGNFPGRFSGRQFSNSRSEMNVSTLELGDSALYLCASSLVWTGGEQYFGPGTRLTVT.

This rearrangement joins TRBV27 to TRBJ2-6; D perhaps matches TRBD1 (6 bases). Germline V CDR1 and CDR2: MNHEY, SMNVEV (reference sequence). This CDR3 has 16 amino acids. V lost 4 bases, J lost 4 bases, and 14 bases lay in between. DNA for the CDR3: TGTGCCAGCAGTTATAGAGGGGGATCCGGGGCCAACGTCCTGACTTTC. This gives the protein CASSYRGGSGANVLTF.

V and J are TRBV12-5 and TRBJ2-5; 8 nucleotides agree with TRBD2. After removal of 4 bases from V and 4 bases from J, the junction contained 11 bases not matched to a gene. CDR1 is LGHNT and CDR2 is FRNRAP in the germline V gene. CDR3 length equals 16 residues. Here the CDR3 reads CASGYSGVLMGETQYF. The CDR3 nucleotides read TGTGCTAGTGGTTATAGCGGGGTGCTTATGGGAGAGACCCAGTACTTC.

This sequence joins TRBV5-1 and TRBJ1-5; 9 bases match TRBD1. CDR1 and CDR2 (germline): SGHRS, YFSETQ. V dropped 0 bases and J dropped 4; count of bases not matched to a gene: 2. The CDR3 runs 15 residues. CDR3 loop: CASSLGDRANQPQHF. The CDR3 coding sequence is TGCGCCAGCAGCTTGGGGGACAGGGCTAATCAGCCCCAGCATTTT.

This clonotype came up a few times. The gene calls are TRBV28 and TRBJ1-5; D might be TRBD1 (5 bases). The ends were cut back, 7 bases at V and 6 bases at J, with 22 bases in the middle. The CDR3 has 16 amino acids. Germline V gene lookup returns CDR1 MDHEN and CDR2 SYDVKM. The chain's CDR3 is CASTITGGGRVQPQHF. As DNA, the CDR3 is TGTGCCAGCACCATAACCGGCGGGGGACGGGTTCAGCCCCAGCATTTT.

The rearrangement links TRBV11-1 to TRBJ2-7; 12 bases map to TRBD1. The CDR3 covers 19 residues. Per the germline V gene, CDR1 is SGHAT and CDR2 is FQDESV (reference sequence). Trimming cost V 5 bases and J 5 bases; bases outside gene matches: 19. CDR3 coding DNA: TGTGCCAGCAGCCTACGTTCCGGGACAGGGGGCAAAGCGGGACACGAGCAGTACTTC. Residues: CASSLRSGTGGKAGHEQYF.

The table lists this clonotype with a few counts. The V and J genes are TRBV20-1 and TRBJ2-3; TRBD1 aligns across 8 bases. CDR3 size: 14 residues. Germline values: CDR1 DFQATT, CDR2 SNEGSKA (reference sequence). For the CDR3, the DNA is TGCACCTTACAGGGGGTACAGCTCACAGATACGCAGTATTTT. Amino acid sequence: CTLQGVQLTDTQYF.

This clonotype has just a few counts. The chain uses TRBV5-1 and TRBJ2-7; 7 bases fit TRBD2. The CDR3 contains 15 residues. Germline CDR1 reads SGHRS; CDR2 reads YFSETQ. J gave up 0 bases and V 3 bases, and 6 bases lay outside the gene matches. In nucleotides, the CDR3 is TGCGCCAGCAGCTCACGACTAGCAGACTCCTACGAGCAGTACTTC. This gives the protein CASSSRLADSYEQYF.

This clonotype was observed a few times. The chain links TRBV29-1 to TRBJ1-4; no firm D call. V lost 3 bases and J lost 8, with 7 bases in between. There are 11 residues in the CDR3. Germline V gives CDR1 SQVTM, CDR2 ANQGSEA. The CDR3 here is CSVERNEKLFF. The CDR3 DNA sequence: TGCAGCGTTGAGAGGAACGAAAAACTGTTTTTT.

The V gene is TRBV6-5, the J gene TRBJ2-6; TRBD2 aligns across 8 bases. Germline V lookup: CDR1 MNHEY, CDR2 SVGAGI. This CDR3 has 16 residues. The ends lost 4 bases at V and 12 bases at J; junction bases unmatched: 14. This chain's CDR3 is CASSCSGGRSVRVLTF. The CDR3 bases are TGTGCCAGCAGTTGCTCGGGGGGGCGATCAGTACGCGTCCTGACTTTC.

This clonotype was seen only a few times. The chain recombines TRBV2 with TRBJ2-3, with 10 bases aligning to TRBD2. Per the germline V gene, CDR1 is SNHLY and CDR2 is FYNNEI. This CDR3 contains 14 residues. V lost 10 bases and J lost 2; bases outside the gene matches: 6. Here the CDR3 DNA reads TGTGCCATCCGACTAGCGGGCTACACAGATACGCAGTATTTT. Its translation is CAIRLAGYTDTQYF.

V and J are TRBV24-1 and TRBJ1-1; 7 nucleotides match TRBD1. Losses at the gene ends were 4 bases for V and 0 bases for J; bases not matched to a gene: 4. The CDR3 is 15 amino acids. Germline V CDR1 and CDR2: KGHDR, SFDVKD. The CDR3 DNA sequence: TGTGCCACCAGTGAACCGGACAGGTTGAACACTGAAGCTTTCTTT. Translated, it gives CATSEPDRLNTEAFF.

This clonotype was recorded a few times. The gene calls are TRBV30 and TRBJ2-7; D is unclear. CDR1 and CDR2 (germline): GTSNPN, SVGIG (reference sequence). V was shortened by 3 bases and J by 6 bases, with 12 bases between the two germline ends. The CDR3 length is 12 residues. The DNA of the CDR3 is TGTGCCTGGAGGATATATCCAGGCGAGCAGTACTTC. Amino acid sequence: CAWRIYPGEQYF.

V gene TRBV12-3 or TRBV12-4 combines with J gene TRBJ2-2; D unclear. The CDR3 length is 14 residues. Trimming removed 5 bases from V and 1 base from J, with 8 bases in between. CDR3 nucleotides: TGTGCCAGCAGTAGGGAAATGAACACCGGGGAGCTGTTTTTT. This codes for CASSREMNTGELFF.

This clonotype was observed many times. This chain links TRBV5-1 with TRBJ2-7; 14 nucleotides line up with TRBD2. V lost 4 bases to trimming and J lost 0 bases; unmatched junction nucleotides: 3. The CDR3 totals 16 residues. CDR1 is SGHRS and CDR2 is YFSETQ in the germline V gene. In DNA form, the CDR3 reads TGCGCCAGCAGCCAAGGACTAGCGGGAGGCTCCTACGAGCAGTACTTC. Residues: CASSQGLAGGSYEQYF.

The gene calls are TRBV12-3 or TRBV12-4 and TRBJ2-1, with a weak D call TRBD2 (6 bases). The CDR3 spans 15 residues. The ends were cut back, 7 bases at V and 9 bases at J, with 22 bases in the middle. The CDR3, as DNA: TGTGCCAGCACCCTTAAGGGACTTCCAAAGATTGAGCAGTTCTTC. As protein: CASTLKGLPKIEQFF.

The CDR3 here is CASSRVAGSTDTQYF. In nucleotides, the CDR3 is TGTGCCAGCAGCCGTGTAGCGGGAAGCACAGATACGCAGTATTTT. The gene calls are TRBV4-2 and TRBJ2-3; TRBD2 agrees at 8 bases. Germline V lookup: CDR1 LGHNA, CDR2 YNFKEQ. The CDR3 consists of 15 residues. After removal of 4 bases from V and 0 bases from J, the junction contained 3 bases not matched to a gene.

The rearrangement links TRBV5-1 to TRBJ2-5; 13 positions match TRBD2. CDR3 length: 18 amino acids. Germline CDR1 SGHRS, CDR2 YFSETQ. V was pared by 3 bases and J by 2 bases, with 10 bases of the junction left unmatched. The CDR3 nucleotides read TGCGCCAGCAGCTCCACAGGGACTAGCGGGATATCGCAAGAGACCCAGTACTTC. It encodes CASSSTGTSGISQETQYF. Variable domain in full (rest from reference TRBV5-1 and TRBJ2-5): KAGVTQTPRYLIKTRGQQVTLSCSPISGHRSVSWYQQTPGQGLQFLFEYFSETQRNKGNFPGRFSGRQFSNSRSEMNVSTLELGDSALYLCASSSTGTSGISQETQYFGPGTRLLVL.

The chain carries TRBV28 and TRBJ2-7; D possibly corresponds to TRBD1 (5 bases). Germline values: CDR1 MDHEN, CDR2 SYDVKM. The CDR3 covers 13 residues. V was clipped by 6 bases and J by 3 bases, with 12 bases between them. The CDR3 DNA sequence: TGTGCCAGCAGGCAAGGGGCTCACTACGAGCAGTACTTC. It encodes CASRQGAHYEQYF.

This clonotype turned up a few times. The chain combines TRBV10-3 with TRBJ2-3; D call uncertain. V was pared by 4 bases and J by 4 bases, with 12 bases between. Per the germline V gene, CDR1 is ENHRY and CDR2 is SYGVKD. The CDR3 runs 14 residues. CDR3 loop: CAISGVGSADTQYF. The CDR3 DNA sequence: TGTGCCATCAGTGGTGTGGGCTCTGCAGATACGCAGTATTTT.

The chain couples TRBV19 to TRBJ1-4; 7 nucleotides align to TRBD1. The CDR3 has 15 residues. Germline values: CDR1 LNHDA, CDR2 SQIVND (reference sequence). J gave up 5 bases and V 8 bases, and 11 bases lay outside the gene matches. The CDR3 is CASLSTGAANEKLFF. For the CDR3, the DNA is TGTGCCAGTCTATCCACAGGGGCCGCGAATGAAAAACTGTTTTTT.

A few counts support this clonotype. The CDR3 loop reads CASRIQGGSYEQYF. As DNA, the CDR3 is TGTGCCAGCAGGATACAGGGTGGTTCCTACGAGCAGTACTTC. The chain has TRBV28 and TRBJ2-7, with D perhaps TRBD1 (6 bases). The germline V gene has CDR1 MDHEN and CDR2 SYDVKM. This CDR3 is built from 14 residues. V lost 6 bases and J 1 base, leaving 13 bases between the germline ends.

This clonotype has just a few counts. The rearrangement uses TRBV5-5 and TRBJ2-3; D is perhaps TRBD2 (5 bases). The CDR3 sequence is 15 residues long. Germline CDR1 is SGHKS and CDR2 is YYEKEE (reference sequence). V was cut by 3 bases and J by 6 bases, with 17 bases left in between. The CDR3 nucleotides are TGTGCCAGCAGCTCCAACCCCACTAGGTCTGATACGCAGTATTTT. Protein sequence: CASSSNPTRSDTQYF.

The table lists this clonotype with a few counts. This chain joins TRBV11-1 and TRBJ1-4; TRBD1 matches at 11 bases. J was trimmed by 0 bases and V by 4 bases; bases with no gene match: 13. The CDR3 covers 20 residues. The germline V gene has CDR1 SGHAT and CDR2 FQDESV (reference sequence). The CDR3, as DNA: TGTGCCAGCAGCTCAACCTACGGGACAGGGGGACTTGCAACTAATGAAAAACTGTTTTTT. Translation: CASSSTYGTGGLATNEKLFF.

The genes are TRBV9 and TRBJ2-3, with 10 bases that match TRBD2. This CDR3 spans 15 amino acids. Looked up from germline, CDR1 is SGDLS and CDR2 is YYNGEE. The V gene end was trimmed by 6 bases and the J gene end by 10 bases; junction bases not matched to a gene: 14. The CDR3 spells CASTGTSALSGAQYF. The CDR3 region has the DNA TGTGCCAGCACCGGGACTAGCGCGCTGTCGGGGGCGCAGTATTTT.

The chain employs TRBV5-1 and TRBJ2-1; TRBD2 matches 14 bases. The junction had 9 bases not matched to a gene; V was cut back by 0 bases and J by 10 bases. The CDR3 consists of 17 residues. Germline lookup yields CDR1 SGHRS and CDR2 YFSETQ. The CDR3 DNA reads as TGCGCCAGCAGCTTGGGATTGGGGACTAGCGGGAGCGGCGAGCAGTTCTTC. Protein product: CASSLGLGTSGSGEQFF.

This clonotype came up a few times. V gene TRBV19 combines with J gene TRBJ2-1; D could derive from TRBD1 or TRBD2 (6 bases each). V gave up 5 bases and J gave up 9 bases, with 20 bases separating them. The CDR3 covers 15 residues. In germline, CDR1 is LNHDA, CDR2 SQIVND (reference sequence). This CDR3 is CASSLLAGLQGEQFF. The CDR3 DNA follows: TGTGCCAGTAGTCTACTAGCTGGGTTACAGGGTGAGCAGTTCTTC.